These 2 T cell receptor beta chains share one sample of origin, sequenced in a study of CD8+CD57+ T cells in acquired aplastic anemia. Whoever was chosen for sequencing had shown CD8+CD57+ cell expansion by flow cytometry. According to the study, genomic DNA was the template for TCR beta VDJ and CDR3 profiling. TCRdb used MiXCR to reprocess the reads, holding one entry per CDR3 protein. The sample lists more than 95,000 distinct CDR3 sequences, roughly 40% occurring once. The sequenced material came from sorted CD4+, CD8+, or CD8+CD57+ T cells (not recorded which) from PBMCs. These TCRs come from a human donor with aplastic anemia.

The chain uses TRBV19 and TRBJ2-3, with D uncertain. Trimming shortened V by 9 bases and J by 4 bases, and 17 bases separated the two germline ends. The CDR3 loop spans 14 amino acids. CDR1 is LNHDA and CDR2 is SQIVND in the germline V gene (reference sequence). CDR3 sequence (DNA): TGTGCCAGCAGCTTAGTCCGCCGGTCAGATACGCAGTATTTT. It codes for CASSLVRRSDTQYF.

This chain joins TRBV6-5 and TRBJ1-5; D is possibly TRBD1 (5 bases). Trimming took 0 bases from V and 4 from J, leaving 10 bases between them. Germline V lookup: CDR1 MNHEY, CDR2 SVGAGI. The CDR3 is made up of 15 amino acids. The CDR3 DNA sequence: TGTGCCAGCAGTTACTCCCCCGGGGGTAATCAGCCCCAGCATTTT. Translation gives CASSYSPGGNQPQHF.